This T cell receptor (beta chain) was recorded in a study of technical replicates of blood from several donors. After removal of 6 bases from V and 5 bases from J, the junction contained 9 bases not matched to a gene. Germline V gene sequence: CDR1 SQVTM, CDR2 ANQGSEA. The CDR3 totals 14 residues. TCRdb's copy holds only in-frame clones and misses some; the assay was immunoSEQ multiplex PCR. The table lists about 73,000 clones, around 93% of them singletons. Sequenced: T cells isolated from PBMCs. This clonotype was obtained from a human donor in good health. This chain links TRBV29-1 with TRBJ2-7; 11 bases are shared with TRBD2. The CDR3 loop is CSVPLAGGVNEQYF. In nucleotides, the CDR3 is TGCAGCGTACCCCTAGCGGGAGGCGTTAACGAGCAGTACTTC.